This TCR beta chain comes out of a study of cytomegalovirus exposure and HLA in healthy donors. CDR1 LGHNA and CDR2 YNFKEQ come from the germline V gene. The V gene lost 3 bases and the J gene lost 8 bases, with 10 bases spanning the gap. This CDR3 comprises 13 residues. PCR amplification relied on 60 Vbeta primers (plus 13 Jbeta primers). Using immunoSEQ multiplex PCR, the repertoire was profiled, and TCRdb retains in-frame clones only, with some absent. The repertoire holds about 160,000 clones, with about four fifths as singletons. General study points: Reported results showed that the classifier diagnosed cytomegalovirus status with high specificity and sensitivity. Most TCR sequences showed up rarely, but some public TCRs showed up in many donors.

In the case of this clone: Its specificity is not known.

The genes are TRBV4-2 and TRBJ2-2, with D possibly being TRBD2 (5 bases). This receptor was obtained from a girl aged 10 to 17 in good health and CMV-seropositive. Source material: PBMCs. The DNA of the CDR3 is TGTGCCAGCAGCCAGGACTCATCGGGGGAGCTGTTTTTT. Residues: CASSQDSSGELFF.